Included here is one T cell receptor beta chain sequence, with context. CDR3 length: 15 amino acids. Germline CDR1 is SNHLY and CDR2 is FYNNEI. V lost 5 bases, J lost 2 bases, and 6 bases stayed unmatched. Original processing notes: Reference gene primer amplification gave estimated nucleated cell counts. Here immunoSEQ multiplex PCR was the method, and the copy in TCRdb shows in-frame clones only, minus some. V and J calls and clone size are copied from that table; D and trimming were computed from the DNA. This table has approximately 90,000 clones, roughly 80% appearing once. This specimen comes from a study of blood T cell repertoires in COVID-19. For the study at large: Donors in the United States, Italy and Spain gave samples during acute or convalescent COVID-19. T cells, B-cell-depleted T cells, or PBMCs supplied cDNA or gDNA.

This sequence joins TRBV2 and TRBJ2-5, with 9 nucleotides matching TRBD1. The TCR was taken from a human donor in a cohort sampled during active COVID-19. Sequenced: peripheral blood. CDR3 sequence reads: CASSSRDRDQETQYF. CDR3 nucleotide sequence: TGTGCCAGCAGTTCCCGGGACAGGGATCAAGAGACCCAGTACTTC.